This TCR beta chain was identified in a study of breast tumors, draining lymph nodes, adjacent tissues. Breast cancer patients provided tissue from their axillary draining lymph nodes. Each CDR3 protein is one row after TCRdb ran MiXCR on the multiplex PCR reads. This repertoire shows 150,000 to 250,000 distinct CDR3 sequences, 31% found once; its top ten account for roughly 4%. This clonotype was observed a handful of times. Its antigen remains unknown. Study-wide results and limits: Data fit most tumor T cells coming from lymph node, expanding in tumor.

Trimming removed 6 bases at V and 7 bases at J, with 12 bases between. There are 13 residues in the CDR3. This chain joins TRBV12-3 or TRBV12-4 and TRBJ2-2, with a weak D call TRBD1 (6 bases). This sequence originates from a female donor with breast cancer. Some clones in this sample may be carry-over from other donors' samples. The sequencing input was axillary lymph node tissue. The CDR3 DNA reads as TGTGCCAGCAGACCTACAGGGATCGGGGAGCTGTTTTTT. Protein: CASRPTGIGELFF.